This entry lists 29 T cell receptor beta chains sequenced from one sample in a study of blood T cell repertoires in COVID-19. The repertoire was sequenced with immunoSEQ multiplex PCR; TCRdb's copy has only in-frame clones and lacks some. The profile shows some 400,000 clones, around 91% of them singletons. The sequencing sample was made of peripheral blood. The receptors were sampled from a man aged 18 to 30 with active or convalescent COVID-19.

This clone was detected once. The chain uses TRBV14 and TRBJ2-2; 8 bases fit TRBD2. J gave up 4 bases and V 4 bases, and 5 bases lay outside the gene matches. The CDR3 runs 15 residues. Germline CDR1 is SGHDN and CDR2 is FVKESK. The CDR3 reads CASSLREGRTGELFF. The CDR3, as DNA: TGTGCCAGCAGCCTTCGGGAGGGCCGCACCGGGGAGCTGTTTTTT. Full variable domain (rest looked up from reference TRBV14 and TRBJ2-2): EAGVTQFPSHSVIEKGQTVTLRCDPISGHDNLYWYRRVMGKEIKFLLHFVKESKQDESGMPNNRFLAERTGGTYSTLKVQPAELEDSGVYFCASSLREGRTGELFFGEGSRLTVL.

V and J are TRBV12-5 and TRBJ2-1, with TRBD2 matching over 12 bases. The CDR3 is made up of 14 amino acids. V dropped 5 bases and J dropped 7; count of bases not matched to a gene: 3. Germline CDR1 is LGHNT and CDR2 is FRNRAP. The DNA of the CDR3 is TGTGCTAGTGGTACCGGACTAGCGGGAAATGAGCAGTTCTTC. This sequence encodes CASGTGLAGNEQFF.

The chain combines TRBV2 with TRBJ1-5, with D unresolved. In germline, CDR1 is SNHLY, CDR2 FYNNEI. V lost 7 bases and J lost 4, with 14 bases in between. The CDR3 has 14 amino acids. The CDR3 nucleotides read TGTGCCAGCACGCCAGCCAGGATTAATCAGCCCCAGCATTTT. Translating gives CASTPARINQPQHF.

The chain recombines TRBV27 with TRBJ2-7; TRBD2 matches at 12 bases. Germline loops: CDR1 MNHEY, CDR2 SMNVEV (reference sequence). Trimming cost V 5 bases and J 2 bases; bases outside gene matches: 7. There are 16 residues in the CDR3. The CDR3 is CASSLRLAGVPYEQYF. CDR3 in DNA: TGTGCCAGCAGTCTACGACTAGCGGGAGTCCCCTACGAGCAGTACTTC.

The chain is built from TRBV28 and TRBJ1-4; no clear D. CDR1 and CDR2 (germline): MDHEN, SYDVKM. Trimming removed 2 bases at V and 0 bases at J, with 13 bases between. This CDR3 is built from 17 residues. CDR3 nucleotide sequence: TGTGCCAGCAGTTTAATGGGCATAATTTCAACTAATGAAAAACTGTTTTTT. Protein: CASSLMGIISTNEKLFF.

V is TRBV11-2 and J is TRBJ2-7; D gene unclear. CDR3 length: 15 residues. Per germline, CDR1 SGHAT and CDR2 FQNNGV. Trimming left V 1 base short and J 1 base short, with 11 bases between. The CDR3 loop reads CASSLARQASYEQYF. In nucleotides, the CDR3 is TGTGCCAGCAGCTTAGCCCGGCAGGCGTCCTACGAGCAGTACTTC.

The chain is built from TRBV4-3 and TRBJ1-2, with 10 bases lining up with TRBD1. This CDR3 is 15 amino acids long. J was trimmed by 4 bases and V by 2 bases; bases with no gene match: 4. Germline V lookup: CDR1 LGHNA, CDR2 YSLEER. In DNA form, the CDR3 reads TGCGCCAGCAGCCAACCTGACAGGGGGCCCTATGGCTACACCTTC. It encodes CASSQPDRGPYGYTF.

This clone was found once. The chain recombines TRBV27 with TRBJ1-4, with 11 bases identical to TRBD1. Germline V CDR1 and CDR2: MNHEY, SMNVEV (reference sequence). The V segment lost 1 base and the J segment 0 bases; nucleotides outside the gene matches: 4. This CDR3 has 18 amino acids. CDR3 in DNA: TGTGCCAGCAGTTTATTGGGACAGGGGGTGGCAACTAATGAAAAACTGTTTTTT. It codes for CASSLLGQGVATNEKLFF.

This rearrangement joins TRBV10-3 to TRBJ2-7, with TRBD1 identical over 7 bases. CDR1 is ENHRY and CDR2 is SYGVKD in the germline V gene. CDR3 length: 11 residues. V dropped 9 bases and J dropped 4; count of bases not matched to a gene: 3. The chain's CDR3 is CAILQGYEQYF. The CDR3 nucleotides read TGTGCCATTTTACAGGGGTACGAGCAGTACTTC.

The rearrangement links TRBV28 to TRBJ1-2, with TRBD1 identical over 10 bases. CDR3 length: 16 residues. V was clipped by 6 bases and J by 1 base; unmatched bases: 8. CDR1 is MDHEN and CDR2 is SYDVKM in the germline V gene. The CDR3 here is CASRRPGTGVNYGYTF. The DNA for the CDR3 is TGTGCCAGCAGGCGCCCCGGGACAGGGGTTAACTATGGCTACACCTTC.

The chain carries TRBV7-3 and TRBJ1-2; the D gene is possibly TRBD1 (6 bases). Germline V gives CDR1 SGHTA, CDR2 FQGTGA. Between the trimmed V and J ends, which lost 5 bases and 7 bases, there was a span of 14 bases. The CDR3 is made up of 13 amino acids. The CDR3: CASSAAGAAGYTF. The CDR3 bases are TGTGCCAGCAGCGCAGCGGGGGCCGCTGGCTACACCTTC.

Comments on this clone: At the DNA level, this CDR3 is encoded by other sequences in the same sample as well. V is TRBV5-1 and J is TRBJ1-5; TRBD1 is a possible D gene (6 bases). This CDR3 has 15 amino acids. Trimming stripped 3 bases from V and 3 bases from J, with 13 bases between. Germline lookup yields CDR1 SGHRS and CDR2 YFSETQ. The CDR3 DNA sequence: TGCGCCAGCAGCTCCGGCACAGGGTTCAATCAGCCCCAGCATTTT. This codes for CASSSGTGFNQPQHF.

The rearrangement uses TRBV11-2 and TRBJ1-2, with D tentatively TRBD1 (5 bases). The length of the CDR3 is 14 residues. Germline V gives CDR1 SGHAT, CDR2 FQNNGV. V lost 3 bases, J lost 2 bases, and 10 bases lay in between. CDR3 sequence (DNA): TGTGCCAGCAGCTTGGCGGAGGGGAACTATGGCTACACCTTC. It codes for CASSLAEGNYGYTF.

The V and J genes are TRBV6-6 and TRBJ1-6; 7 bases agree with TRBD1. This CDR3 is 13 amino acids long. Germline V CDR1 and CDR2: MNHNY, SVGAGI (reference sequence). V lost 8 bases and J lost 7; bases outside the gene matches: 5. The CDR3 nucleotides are TGTGCCAGCGTTGAGGACAGGAATTCACCCCTCCACTTT. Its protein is CASVEDRNSPLHF.

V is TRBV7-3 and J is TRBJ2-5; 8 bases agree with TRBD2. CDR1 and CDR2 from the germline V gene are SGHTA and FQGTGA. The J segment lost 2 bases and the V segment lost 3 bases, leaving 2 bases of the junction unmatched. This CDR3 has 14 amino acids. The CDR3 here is CASSFSGGQETQYF. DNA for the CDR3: TGTGCCAGCAGCTTTTCGGGGGGGCAAGAGACCCAGTACTTC. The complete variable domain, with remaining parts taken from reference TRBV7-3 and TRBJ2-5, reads GAGVSQTPSNKVTEKGKYVELRCDPISGHTALYWYRQSLGQGPEFLIYFQGTGAADDSGLPNDRFFAVRPEGSVSTLKIQRTERGDSAVYLCASSFSGGQETQYFGPGTRLLVL.

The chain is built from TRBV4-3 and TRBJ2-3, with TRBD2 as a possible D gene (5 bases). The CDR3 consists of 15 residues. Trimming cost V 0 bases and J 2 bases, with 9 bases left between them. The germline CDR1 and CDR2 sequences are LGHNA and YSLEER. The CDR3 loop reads CASSQDFGLTDTQYF. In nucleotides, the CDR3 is TGCGCCAGCAGCCAAGATTTTGGACTCACAGATACGCAGTATTTT.

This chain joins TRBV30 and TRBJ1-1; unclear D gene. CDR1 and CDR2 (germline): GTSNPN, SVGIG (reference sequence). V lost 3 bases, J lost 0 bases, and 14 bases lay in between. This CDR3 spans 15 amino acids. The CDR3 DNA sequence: TGTGCCTGGAGAGTTCGGGGAGGAATGAACACTGAAGCTTTCTTT. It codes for CAWRVRGGMNTEAFF.

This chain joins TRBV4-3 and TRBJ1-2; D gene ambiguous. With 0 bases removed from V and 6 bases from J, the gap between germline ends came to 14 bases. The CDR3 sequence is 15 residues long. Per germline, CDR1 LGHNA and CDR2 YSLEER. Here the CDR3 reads CASSQEGSRLDGYTF. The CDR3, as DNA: TGCGCCAGCAGCCAAGAGGGCAGTCGGTTGGATGGCTACACCTTC.

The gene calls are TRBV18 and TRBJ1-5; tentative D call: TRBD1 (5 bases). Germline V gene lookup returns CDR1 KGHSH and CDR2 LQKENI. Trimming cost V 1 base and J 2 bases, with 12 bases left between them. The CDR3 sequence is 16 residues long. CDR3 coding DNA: TGTGCCAGCTCACCACAGGGACTCGGGGGCAATCAGCCCCAGCATTTT. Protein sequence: CASSPQGLGGNQPQHF.

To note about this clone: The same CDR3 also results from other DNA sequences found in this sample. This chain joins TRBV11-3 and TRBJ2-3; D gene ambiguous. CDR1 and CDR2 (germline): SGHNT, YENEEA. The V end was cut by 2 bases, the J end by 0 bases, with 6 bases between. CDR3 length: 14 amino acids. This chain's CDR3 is CASSLTSSTDTQYF. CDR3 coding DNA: TGTGCCAGCAGCTTAACATCTAGCACAGATACGCAGTATTTT.

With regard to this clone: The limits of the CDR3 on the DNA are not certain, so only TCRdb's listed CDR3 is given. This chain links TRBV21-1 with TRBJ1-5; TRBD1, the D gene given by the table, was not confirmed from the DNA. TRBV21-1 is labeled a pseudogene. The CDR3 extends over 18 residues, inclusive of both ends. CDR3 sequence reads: CASSKVGQGAYSNQPQHF.

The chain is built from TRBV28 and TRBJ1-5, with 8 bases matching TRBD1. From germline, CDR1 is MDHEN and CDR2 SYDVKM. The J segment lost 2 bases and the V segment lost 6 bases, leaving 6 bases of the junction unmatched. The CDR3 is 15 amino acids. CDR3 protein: CASSIDRGRNQPQHF. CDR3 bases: TGTGCCAGCAGCATAGACAGGGGACGCAATCAGCCCCAGCATTTT.

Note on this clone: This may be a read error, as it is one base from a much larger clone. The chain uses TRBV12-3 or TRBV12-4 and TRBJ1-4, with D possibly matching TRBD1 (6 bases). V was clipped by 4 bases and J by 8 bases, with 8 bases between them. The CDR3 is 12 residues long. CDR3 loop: CASSYREEKLFF. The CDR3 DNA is TGTGCCAGCAGTTACAGGGAGGAAAAACTGTTTTTT.

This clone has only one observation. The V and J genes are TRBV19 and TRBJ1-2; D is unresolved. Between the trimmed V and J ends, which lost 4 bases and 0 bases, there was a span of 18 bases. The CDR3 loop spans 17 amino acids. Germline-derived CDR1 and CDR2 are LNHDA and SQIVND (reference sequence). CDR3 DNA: TGTGCCAGTAGTACTCTCTTCGTCCGGGAGTCTAACTATGGCTACACCTTC. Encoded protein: CASSTLFVRESNYGYTF.

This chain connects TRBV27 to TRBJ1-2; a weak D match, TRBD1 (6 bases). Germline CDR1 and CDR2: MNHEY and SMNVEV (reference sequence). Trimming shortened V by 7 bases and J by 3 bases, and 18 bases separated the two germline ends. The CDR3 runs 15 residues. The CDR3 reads CASTRTVKGDYGYTF. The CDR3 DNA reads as TGTGCCAGCACACGGACAGTAAAGGGGGACTATGGCTACACCTTC.

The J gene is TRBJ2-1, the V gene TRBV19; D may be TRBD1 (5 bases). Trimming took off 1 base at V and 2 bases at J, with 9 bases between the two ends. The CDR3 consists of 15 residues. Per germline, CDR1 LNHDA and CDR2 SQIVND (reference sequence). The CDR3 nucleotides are TGTGCCAGTAGTATAGCAACAGGACCCTACAATGAGCAGTTCTTC. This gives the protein CASSIATGPYNEQFF.

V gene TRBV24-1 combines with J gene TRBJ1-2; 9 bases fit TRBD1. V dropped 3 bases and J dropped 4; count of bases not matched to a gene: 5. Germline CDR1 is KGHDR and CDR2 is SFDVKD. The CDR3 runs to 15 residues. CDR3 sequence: CATSDRTGVPYGYTF. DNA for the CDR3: TGTGCCACCAGTGATCGGACAGGGGTTCCCTATGGCTACACCTTC.

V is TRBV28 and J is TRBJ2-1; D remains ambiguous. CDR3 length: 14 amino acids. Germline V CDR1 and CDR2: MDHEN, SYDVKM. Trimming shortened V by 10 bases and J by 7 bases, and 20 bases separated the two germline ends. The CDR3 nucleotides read TGTGCCACCTCATCCCTAGGTGATCTTAATGAGCAGTTCTTC. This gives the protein CATSSLGDLNEQFF.

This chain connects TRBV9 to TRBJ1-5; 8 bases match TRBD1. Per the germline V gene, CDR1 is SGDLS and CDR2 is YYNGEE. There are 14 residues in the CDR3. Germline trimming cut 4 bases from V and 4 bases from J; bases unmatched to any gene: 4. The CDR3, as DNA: TGTGCCAGCAGCAAACAGGGGGGGAATCAGCCCCAGCATTTT. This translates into CASSKQGGNQPQHF.